This T cell receptor beta chain derives from a study of blood T cells in healthy people across ages. Combining a sample-barcoded 5' primer with a J-beta primer mix, a second PCR ran for roughly 7 to 11 cycles. TCRdb reprocessed the 5' RACE reads with MiXCR, giving one entry per CDR3 protein. The sample shows hundreds of thousands of distinct CDR3 sequences, around 24% of them seen only once. Regarding the study as a whole: Conclusively comparing naive with antigen-experienced cells was impossible with unsorted PBMCs. TCR beta diversity tracked closely with naive T cell percentage.

For this clonotype: As yet, its antigen is unknown.

This CDR3 contains 14 residues. V dropped 1 base and J dropped 5; count of bases not matched to a gene: 3. The same sample was also studied in work on T cells of mothers and their children. From that second work: Reads recorded for TCR beta CDR3 numbered over 8 million per mother and several million per child. Researchers report slightly higher, though non-significant, overlap in related mother-child pairs than in unrelated pairs.

V usage is TRBV12-3 or TRBV12-4 and J usage is TRBJ2-7; 9 bases map to TRBD1. The TCR was taken from a boy younger than 18 in good health. Sequences were obtained from blood. The CDR3 bases are TGTGCCAGCAGTTTAGGGACAGGGGTCAACGAGCAGTACTTC. It codes for CASSLGTGVNEQYF.